Shown below are 16 T cell receptor beta chains from a single sample sequenced in a study of blood T cell repertoires in COVID-19. Using immunoSEQ multiplex PCR, the repertoire was profiled, and TCRdb retains in-frame clones only, with some absent. The sample consists of about 190,000 clones, around four fifths of them appearing once. Material: peripheral blood. Receptors originate from a man younger than 45 with active or convalescent COVID-19.

This sequence joins TRBV2 and TRBJ2-1; 7 bases align to TRBD1. CDR3 length: 14 residues. V was clipped by 8 bases and J by 2 bases; unmatched bases: 6. Germline V CDR1 and CDR2: SNHLY, FYNNEI. CDR3 in amino acids: CASLKGTAYNEQFF. The DNA for the CDR3 is TGTGCCAGCCTTAAAGGGACAGCCTACAATGAGCAGTTCTTC.

The chain employs TRBV5-1 and TRBJ2-2, with D unclear. Trimming removed 0 bases from V and 0 bases from J, with 9 bases in between. Germline V gene lookup returns CDR1 SGHRS and CDR2 YFSETQ. This CDR3 has 16 residues. The CDR3 DNA reads as TGCGCCAGCAGCTTGGGAACAGTCGCGAACACCGGGGAGCTGTTTTTT. It is translated as CASSLGTVANTGELFF.

Remarks on this clone: The sample holds other DNA sequences that translate to the same CDR3. V is TRBV24-1 and J is TRBJ1-5; D unclear. Germline V gives CDR1 KGHDR, CDR2 SFDVKD. The CDR3 is 12 amino acids. Trimming removed 2 bases at V and 7 bases at J, with 5 bases between. Here the CDR3 reads CATSDSGQPQHF. In DNA form, the CDR3 reads TGTGCCACCAGTGATTCGGGGCAGCCCCAGCATTTT.

This clone appeared once. J is TRBJ1-6 and V is TRBV6-4; 9 nucleotides align to TRBD1. Unmatched junction bases numbered 10, after V lost 6 bases and J lost 10 bases. The CDR3 is made up of 15 amino acids. In germline, CDR1 is MRHNA, CDR2 SNTAGT. The CDR3 is CASREQGAMGSPLHF. DNA for the CDR3: TGTGCCAGCAGGGAACAGGGGGCGATGGGCTCACCCCTCCACTTT.

The J gene is TRBJ2-3, the V gene TRBV19, with 10 bases matching TRBD1. V lost 5 bases, J lost 6 bases, and 8 bases stayed unmatched. Germline V gene sequence: CDR1 LNHDA, CDR2 SQIVND (reference sequence). This CDR3 has 15 amino acids. The CDR3 DNA reads TGTGCCAGTAGTTGGAGGACAGGGGGTGAGGATACGCAGTATTTT. Translating gives CASSWRTGGEDTQYF.

The V and J genes are TRBV6-5 and TRBJ1-5, with D perhaps matching TRBD1 (5 bases). CDR3 length: 15 residues. Germline CDR1 MNHEY, CDR2 SVGAGI. Between the trimmed V and J ends, which lost 4 bases and 2 bases, there was a span of 12 bases. CDR3 region: CASSSGGDRNQPQHF. The CDR3 nucleotides read TGTGCCAGCAGTTCCGGGGGAGACCGCAATCAGCCCCAGCATTTT.

This chain links TRBV9 with TRBJ1-2; 7 bases fit TRBD1. The CDR3 has 15 residues. Germline V gene lookup returns CDR1 SGDLS and CDR2 YYNGEE. V shed 0 bases, J shed 3 bases, and the junction held 5 bases outside the gene matches. CDR3 region: CASSVATGEYYGYTF. DNA of the CDR3: TGTGCCAGCAGCGTAGCTACAGGGGAGTACTATGGCTACACCTTC.

The chain has TRBV19 and TRBJ2-2, with D tentatively TRBD1 (5 bases). CDR3 length: 15 amino acids. Germline-derived CDR1 and CDR2 are LNHDA and SQIVND (reference sequence). V was clipped by 1 base and J by 6 bases, with 12 bases between them. CDR3 in DNA: TGTGCCAGTAGTATAGTTTCGAAAGGGGCCGGGGAGCTGTTTTTT. Translation gives CASSIVSKGAGELFF.

The CDR3 region is CAISEAYRDSSNGYTF. The CDR3 DNA is TGTGCCATCAGTGAGGCGTACAGGGATTCCTCCAATGGCTACACCTTC. The chain joins TRBV10-3 to TRBJ1-2, with a possible D match to TRBD1 (6 bases). Germline V CDR1 and CDR2: ENHRY, SYGVKD. CDR3 length equals 16 residues. The V gene lost 2 bases and the J gene lost 6 bases, with 19 bases spanning the gap.

CDR3 coding DNA: TGTGCCAGCAGCGCCATAGCGGGAAGAACGGGGGATACGCAGTATTTT. Its protein product is CASSAIAGRTGDTQYF. V gene TRBV9 combines with J gene TRBJ2-3, with 8 bases that match TRBD2. This CDR3 spans 16 amino acids. V gave up 3 bases and J gave up 6 bases; unmatched junction bases: 12. CDR1 is SGDLS, CDR2 YYNGEE, per germline.

This clone came up many times. The rearrangement joins TRBV15 to TRBJ2-1; TRBD2 aligns across 11 bases. The CDR3 contains 17 residues. Germline V lookup: CDR1 LNHNV, CDR2 YYDKDF (reference sequence). With V trimmed by 3 bases and J by 4 bases, 8 bases remained unmatched. CDR3 sequence reads: CATSRAAGTSGYNEQFF. CDR3 nucleotide sequence: TGTGCCACCAGCAGGGCGGCCGGGACTAGCGGATACAATGAGCAGTTCTTC.

The rearrangement joins TRBV6-5 to TRBJ1-2; the D is unclear. Germline lookup yields CDR1 MNHEY and CDR2 SVGAGI. Trimming pared 0 bases from V and 2 bases from J, leaving 10 bases between. CDR3 length: 15 residues. The chain's CDR3 is CASSYSGTLNYGYTF. In DNA form, the CDR3 reads TGTGCCAGCAGTTACTCGGGCACATTGAACTATGGCTACACCTTC.

V and J are TRBV5-1 and TRBJ2-1; 8 bases align to TRBD2. After removal of 4 bases from V and 6 bases from J, the junction contained 6 bases not matched to a gene. Germline V gene data show CDR1 as SGHRS and CDR2 as YFSETQ. The CDR3 has 14 amino acids. The chain's CDR3 is CASSGGLAPNEQFF. CDR3 bases: TGCGCCAGCAGCGGCGGACTAGCTCCCAATGAGCAGTTCTTC. The full variable domain, rest sourced from reference TRBV5-1 and TRBJ2-1, is KAGVTQTPRYLIKTRGQQVTLSCSPISGHRSVSWYQQTPGQGLQFLFEYFSETQRNKGNFPGRFSGRQFSNSRSEMNVSTLELGDSALYLCASSGGLAPNEQFFGPGTRLTVL.

V gene TRBV30 combines with J gene TRBJ2-2; D is unclear. In germline, CDR1 is GTSNPN, CDR2 SVGIG (reference sequence). Trimming took 2 bases from V and 6 from J, leaving 13 bases between them. The CDR3 sequence is 14 residues long. The CDR3 nucleotides are TGTGCCTGGAGTCGCCAGTATGTCGCCGGGGAGCTGTTTTTT. Encoded protein: CAWSRQYVAGELFF.

The genes are TRBV4-3 and TRBJ2-3, with 15 positions matching TRBD2. Germline loops: CDR1 LGHNA, CDR2 YSLEER. V shed 1 base and J 3 bases; nucleotides not matched to a gene: 8. The CDR3 is made up of 19 amino acids. The CDR3 coding sequence is TGCGCCAGCAGCCAAGTGGGACTAGCGGGAGGAGGGGGAACAGATACGCAGTATTTT. This codes for CASSQVGLAGGGGTDTQYF.

This sequence joins TRBV9 and TRBJ2-2; D may be TRBD1 (5 bases). In germline, CDR1 is SGDLS, CDR2 YYNGEE. Trimming removed 0 bases at V and 1 base at J, with 13 bases between. This CDR3 is built from 17 residues. DNA of the CDR3: TGTGCCAGCAGCGTAGGGTCACAGGCAAAGAACACCGGGGAGCTGTTTTTT. It codes for CASSVGSQAKNTGELFF.